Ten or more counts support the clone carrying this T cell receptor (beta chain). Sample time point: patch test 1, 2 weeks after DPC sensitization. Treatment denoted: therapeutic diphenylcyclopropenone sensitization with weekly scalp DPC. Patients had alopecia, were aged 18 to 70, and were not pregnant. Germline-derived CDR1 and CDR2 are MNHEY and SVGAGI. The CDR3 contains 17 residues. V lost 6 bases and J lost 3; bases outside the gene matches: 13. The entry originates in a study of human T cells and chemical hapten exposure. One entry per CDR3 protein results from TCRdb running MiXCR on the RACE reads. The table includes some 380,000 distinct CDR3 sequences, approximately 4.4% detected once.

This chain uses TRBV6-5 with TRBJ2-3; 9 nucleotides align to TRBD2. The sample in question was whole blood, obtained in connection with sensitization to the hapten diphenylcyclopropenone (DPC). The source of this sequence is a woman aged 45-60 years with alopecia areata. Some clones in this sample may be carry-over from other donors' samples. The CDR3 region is CASSSGVWSGRTDTQYF. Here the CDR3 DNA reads TGTGCCAGCAGCTCGGGTGTATGGAGCGGGAGGACAGATACGCAGTATTTT.